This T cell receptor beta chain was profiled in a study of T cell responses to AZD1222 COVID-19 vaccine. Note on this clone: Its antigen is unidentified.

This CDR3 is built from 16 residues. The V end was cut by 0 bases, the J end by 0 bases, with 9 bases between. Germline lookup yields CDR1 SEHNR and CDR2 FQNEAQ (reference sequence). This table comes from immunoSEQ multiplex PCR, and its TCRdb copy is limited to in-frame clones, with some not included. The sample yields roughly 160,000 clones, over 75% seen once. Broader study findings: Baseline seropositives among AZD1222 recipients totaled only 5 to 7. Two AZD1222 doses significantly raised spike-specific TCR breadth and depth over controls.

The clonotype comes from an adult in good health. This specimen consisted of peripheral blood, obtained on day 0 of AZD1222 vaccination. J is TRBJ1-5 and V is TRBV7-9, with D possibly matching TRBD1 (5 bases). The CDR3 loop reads CASSLAGTHSNQPQHF. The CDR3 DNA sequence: TGTGCCAGCAGCTTAGCCGGGACTCATAGCAATCAGCCCCAGCATTTT.